The text below deals with one T cell receptor beta chain. Its target antigen remains unknown. No base-level quality is on record; no much larger clone is a single base apart. This entry belongs to a study of lymphopenia after photon versus proton radiotherapy (dated 2019 in TCRdb). Looking at the study overall: In patients with gastrointestinal tumors who developed high-grade lymphopenia, the study compared the immunological effects of photon radiation therapy with those of proton radiation therapy. A cohort of some 20 patients with gastrointestinal tumors who received either photon or proton therapy and subsequently developed lymphopenia was included. The goal of the study was to describe how the two radiation modalities differ in their effects on the immune system.

CDR3 length: 15 amino acids, cysteine to phenylalanine. Solely the CDR3 DNA is kept, with 45 bases framed from the first base. Based on the germline V gene, the CDR1 and CDR2 sequences are SGHDT and YYEEEE. The junction carries 17 bases between V and J, which are trimmed by 4 bases and 4 bases respectively. The library was produced with the immunoSEQ multiplex PCR assay. T cell repertoires were profiled by deep sequencing of rearranged TCR beta loci, alongside multiparametric flow cytometry. TCRdb's version of the immuneACCESS table is confined to in-frame rearrangements and falls short of the full clone set. An unresolved V gene accounts for under half of the shortfall where checked; the remainder is of unknown origin. The sample contains 40,000 to 55,000 clones, roughly 90% of them found a single time. The ten top clones hold around 17% of the sample. Broader findings and caveats from the paper: Across the cohort, among patients who died, a greater drop in TCR diversity after the nadir was inversely correlated with overall survival time. Proton-treated patients stayed relatively stable during treatment, while photon-treated patients lost naive T cells and TCR diversity and gained effector/memory populations. The authors looked at the survival association only in patients who died, and they framed better survival with proton therapy as a possibility rather than a demonstrated result. After the lymphocyte count nadir, photon-treated repertoires showed oligoclonal expansion, especially of CD8+ Temra cells, which drove the drop in diversity.

The sample here was peripheral blood, taken from a patient treated with photon-based radiotherapy. The receptor chain draws on TRBV5-6 and TRBJ1-2, with TRBD1 tentatively as D gene (6 bases match). This receptor was identified in a woman aged 40 to 50 with cholangiocarcinoma. Here the CDR3 is given as CASSAGPTGSYGYTF. At the DNA level, the sequence is TGTGCCAGCAGCGCGGGACCGACAGGAAGCTATGGCTACACCTTC.